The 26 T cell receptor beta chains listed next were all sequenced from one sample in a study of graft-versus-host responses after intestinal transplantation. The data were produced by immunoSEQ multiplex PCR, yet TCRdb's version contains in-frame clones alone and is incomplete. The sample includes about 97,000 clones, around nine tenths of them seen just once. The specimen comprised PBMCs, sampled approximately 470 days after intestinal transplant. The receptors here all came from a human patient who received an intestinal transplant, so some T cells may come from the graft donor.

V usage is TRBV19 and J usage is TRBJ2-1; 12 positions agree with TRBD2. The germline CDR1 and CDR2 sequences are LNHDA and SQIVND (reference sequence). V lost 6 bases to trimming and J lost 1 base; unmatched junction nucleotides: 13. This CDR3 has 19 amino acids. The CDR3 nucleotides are TGTGCCAGTAGCAAAAAACCGGGACTAGCGGGTCAATCCTACAATGAGCAGTTCTTC. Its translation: CASSKKPGLAGQSYNEQFF.

This CDR3 reads CASSLAFGTGELFF. In DNA form, the CDR3 reads TGTGCCAGCAGCTTGGCCTTTGGCACCGGGGAGCTGTTTTTT. This sequence joins TRBV5-8 and TRBJ2-2; unclear D gene. Germline lookup yields CDR1 SGHTS and CDR2 YDEGEE. The CDR3 length is 14 residues. Trimming took off 0 bases at V and 4 bases at J, with 7 bases between the two ends. The full variable domain, its missing parts supplied by reference TRBV5-8 and TRBJ2-2, is EAGVTQSPTHLIKTRGQQATLRCSPISGHTSVYWYQQALGLGLQFLLWYDEGEERNRGNFPPRFSGRQFPNYSSELNVNALELEDSALYLCASSLAFGTGELFFGEGSRLTVL.

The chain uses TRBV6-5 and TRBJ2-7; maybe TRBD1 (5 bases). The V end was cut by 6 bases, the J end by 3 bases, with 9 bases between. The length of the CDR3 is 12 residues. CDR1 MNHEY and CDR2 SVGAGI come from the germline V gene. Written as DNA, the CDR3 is TGTGCCAGCAGCAGAACAGGCTACGAGCAGTACTTC. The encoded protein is CASSRTGYEQYF.

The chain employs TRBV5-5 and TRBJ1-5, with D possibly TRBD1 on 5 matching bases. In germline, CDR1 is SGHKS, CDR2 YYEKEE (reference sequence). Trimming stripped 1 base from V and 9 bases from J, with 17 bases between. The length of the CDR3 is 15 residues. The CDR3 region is CASSLSAGPLGPQHF. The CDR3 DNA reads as TGTGCCAGCAGCTTGTCAGCGGGGCCCCTCGGGCCCCAGCATTTT. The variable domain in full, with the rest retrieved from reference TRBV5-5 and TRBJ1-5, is DAGVTQSPTHLIKTRGQQVTLRCSPISGHKSVSWYQQVLGQGPQFIFQYYEKEERGRGNFPDRFSARQFPNYSSELNVNALLLGDSALYLCASSLSAGPLGPQHFGDGTRLSIL.

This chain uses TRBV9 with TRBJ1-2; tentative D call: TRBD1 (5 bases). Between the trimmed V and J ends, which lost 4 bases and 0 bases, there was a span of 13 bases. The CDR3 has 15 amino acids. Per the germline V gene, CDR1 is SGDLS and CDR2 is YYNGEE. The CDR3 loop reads CASSPSMDTNYGYTF. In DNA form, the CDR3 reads TGTGCCAGCAGCCCTTCGATGGACACTAACTATGGCTACACCTTC.

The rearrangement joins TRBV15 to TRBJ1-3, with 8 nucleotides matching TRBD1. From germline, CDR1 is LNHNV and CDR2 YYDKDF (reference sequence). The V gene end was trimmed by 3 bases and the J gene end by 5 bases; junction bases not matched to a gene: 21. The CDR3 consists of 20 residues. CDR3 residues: CATSSITKGQALERRNTIYF. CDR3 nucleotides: TGTGCCACCAGCAGTATAACTAAGGGACAGGCCCTGGAACGAAGAAACACCATATATTTT.

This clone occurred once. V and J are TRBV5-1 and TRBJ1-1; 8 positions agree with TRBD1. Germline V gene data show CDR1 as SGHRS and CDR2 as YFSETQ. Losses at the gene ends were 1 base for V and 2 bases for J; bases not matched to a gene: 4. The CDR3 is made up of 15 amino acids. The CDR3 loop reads CASSLWTGSNTEAFF. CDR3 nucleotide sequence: TGCGCCAGCAGCTTGTGGACAGGGTCCAACACTGAAGCTTTCTTT.

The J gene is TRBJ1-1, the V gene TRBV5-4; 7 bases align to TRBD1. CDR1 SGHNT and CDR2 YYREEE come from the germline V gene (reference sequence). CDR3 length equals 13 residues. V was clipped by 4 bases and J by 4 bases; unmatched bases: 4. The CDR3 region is CASSQAGGTEAFF. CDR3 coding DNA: TGTGCCAGCAGCCAGGCAGGGGGCACTGAAGCTTTCTTT.

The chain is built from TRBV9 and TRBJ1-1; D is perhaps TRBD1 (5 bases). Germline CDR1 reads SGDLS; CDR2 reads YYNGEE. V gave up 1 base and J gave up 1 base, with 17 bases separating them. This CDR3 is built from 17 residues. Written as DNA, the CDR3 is TGTGCCAGCAGCGTACACCCGTGGGGGGAGGGGAACACTGAAGCTTTCTTT. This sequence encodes CASSVHPWGEGNTEAFF.

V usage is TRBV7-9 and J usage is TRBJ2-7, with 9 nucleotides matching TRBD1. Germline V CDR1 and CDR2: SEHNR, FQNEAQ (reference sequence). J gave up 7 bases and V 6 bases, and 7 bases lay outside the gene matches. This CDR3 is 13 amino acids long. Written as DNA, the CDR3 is TGTGCCAGCAGACAACAGGGGGCGCGGGAGCAGTACTTC. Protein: CASRQQGAREQYF.

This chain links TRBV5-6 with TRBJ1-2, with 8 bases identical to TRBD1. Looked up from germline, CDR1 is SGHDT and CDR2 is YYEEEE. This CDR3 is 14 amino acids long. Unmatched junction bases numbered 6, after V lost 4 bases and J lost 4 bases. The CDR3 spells CASSPQGAGYGYTF. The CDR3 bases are TGTGCCAGCAGCCCTCAGGGGGCGGGCTATGGCTACACCTTC. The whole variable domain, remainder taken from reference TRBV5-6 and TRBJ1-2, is DAGVTQSPTHLIKTRGQQVTLRCSPKSGHDTVSWYQQALGQGPQFIFQYYEEEERQRGNFPDRFSGHQFPNYSSELNVNALLLGDSALYLCASSPQGAGYGYTFGSGTRLTVV.

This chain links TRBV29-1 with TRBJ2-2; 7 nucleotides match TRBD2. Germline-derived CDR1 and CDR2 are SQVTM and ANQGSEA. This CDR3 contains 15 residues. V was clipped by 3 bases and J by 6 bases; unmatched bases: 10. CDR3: CSVEGGTADAGELFF. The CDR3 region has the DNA TGCAGCGTTGAGGGGGGGACCGCGGACGCCGGGGAGCTGTTTTTT.

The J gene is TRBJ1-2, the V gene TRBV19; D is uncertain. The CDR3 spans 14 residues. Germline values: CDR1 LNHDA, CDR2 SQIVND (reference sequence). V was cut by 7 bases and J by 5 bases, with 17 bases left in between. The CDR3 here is CASIPRYARYGYTF. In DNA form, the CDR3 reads TGTGCCAGTATACCCCGTTATGCGCGGTATGGCTACACCTTC.

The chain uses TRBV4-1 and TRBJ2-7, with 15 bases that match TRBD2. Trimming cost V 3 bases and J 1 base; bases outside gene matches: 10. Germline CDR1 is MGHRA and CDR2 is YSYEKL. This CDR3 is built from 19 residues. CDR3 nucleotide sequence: TGCGCCAGCAGCCATCCCGGACTAGCGGGGGGGCCCAGGTCCTACGAGCAGTACTTC. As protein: CASSHPGLAGGPRSYEQYF.

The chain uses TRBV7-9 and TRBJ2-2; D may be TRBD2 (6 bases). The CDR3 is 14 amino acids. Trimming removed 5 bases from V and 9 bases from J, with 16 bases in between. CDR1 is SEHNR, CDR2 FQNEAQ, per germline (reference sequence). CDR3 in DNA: TGTGCCAGCAGCCAAGGGACTGGCCTCCGGGAGCTGTTTTTT. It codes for CASSQGTGLRELFF.

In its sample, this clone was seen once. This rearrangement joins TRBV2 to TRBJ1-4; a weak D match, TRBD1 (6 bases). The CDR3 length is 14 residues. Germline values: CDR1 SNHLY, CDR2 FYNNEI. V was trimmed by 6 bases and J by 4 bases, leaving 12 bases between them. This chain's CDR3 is CASRRTENNEKLFF. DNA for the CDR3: TGTGCCAGCAGGCGGACAGAAAATAATGAAAAACTGTTTTTT.

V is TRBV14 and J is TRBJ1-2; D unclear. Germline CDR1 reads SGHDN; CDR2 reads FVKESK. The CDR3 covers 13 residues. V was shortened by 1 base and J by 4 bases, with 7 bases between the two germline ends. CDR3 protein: CASSQGTRYGYTF. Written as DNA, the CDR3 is TGTGCCAGCAGCCAAGGAACACGCTATGGCTACACCTTC.

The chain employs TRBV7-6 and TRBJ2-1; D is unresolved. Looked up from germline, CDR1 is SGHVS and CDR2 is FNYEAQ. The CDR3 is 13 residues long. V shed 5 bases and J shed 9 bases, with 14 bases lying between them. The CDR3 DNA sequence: TGTGCCAGCAGCACAGCCCGGTGGGGTGAGCAGTTCTTC. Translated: CASSTARWGEQFF.

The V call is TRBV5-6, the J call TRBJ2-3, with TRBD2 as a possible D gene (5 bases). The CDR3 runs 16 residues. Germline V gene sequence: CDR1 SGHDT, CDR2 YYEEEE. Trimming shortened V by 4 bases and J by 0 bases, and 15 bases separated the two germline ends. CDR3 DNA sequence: TGTGCCAGCAGCCCCGTAGGACGGACTAGCACAGATACGCAGTATTTT. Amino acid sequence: CASSPVGRTSTDTQYF.

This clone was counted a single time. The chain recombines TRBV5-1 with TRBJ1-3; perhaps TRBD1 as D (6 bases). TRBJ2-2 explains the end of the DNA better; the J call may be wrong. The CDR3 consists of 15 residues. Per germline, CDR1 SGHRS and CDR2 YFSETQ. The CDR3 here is CASSFWTAGSGELFF. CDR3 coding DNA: TGCGCCAGCAGCTTTTGGACAGCCGGATCGGGGGAGCTGTTTTTT.

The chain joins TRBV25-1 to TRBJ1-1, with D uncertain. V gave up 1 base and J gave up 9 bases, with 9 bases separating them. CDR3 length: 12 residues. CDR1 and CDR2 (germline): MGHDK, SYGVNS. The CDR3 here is CASSEFGRKAFF. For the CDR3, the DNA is TGTGCCAGCAGTGAATTTGGGAGGAAAGCTTTCTTT.

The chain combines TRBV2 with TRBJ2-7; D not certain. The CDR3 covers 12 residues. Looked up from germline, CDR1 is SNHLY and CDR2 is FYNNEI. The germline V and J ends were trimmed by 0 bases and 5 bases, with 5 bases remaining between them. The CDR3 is CASSEAPHEQYF. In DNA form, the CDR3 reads TGTGCCAGCAGTGAAGCTCCCCACGAGCAGTACTTC.

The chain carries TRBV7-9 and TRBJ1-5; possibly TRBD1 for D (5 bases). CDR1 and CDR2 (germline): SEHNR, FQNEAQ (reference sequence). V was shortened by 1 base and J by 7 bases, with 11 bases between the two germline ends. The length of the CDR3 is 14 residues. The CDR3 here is CASSLGGARQPQHF. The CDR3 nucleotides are TGTGCCAGCAGCTTAGGCGGGGCTCGGCAGCCCCAGCATTTT. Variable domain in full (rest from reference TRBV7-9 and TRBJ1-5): DTGVSQNPRHKITKRGQNVTFRCDPISEHNRLYWYRQTLGQGPEFLTYFQNEAQLEKSRLLSDRFSAERPKGSFSTLEIQRTEQGDSAMYLCASSLGGARQPQHFGDGTRLSIL.

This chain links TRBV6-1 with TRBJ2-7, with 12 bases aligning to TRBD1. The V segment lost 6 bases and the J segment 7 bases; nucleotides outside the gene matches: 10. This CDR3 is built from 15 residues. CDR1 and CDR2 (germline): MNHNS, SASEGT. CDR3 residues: CASSVSGQGAVEQYF. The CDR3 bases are TGTGCCAGCAGCGTCTCGGGACAGGGGGCGGTTGAGCAGTACTTC.

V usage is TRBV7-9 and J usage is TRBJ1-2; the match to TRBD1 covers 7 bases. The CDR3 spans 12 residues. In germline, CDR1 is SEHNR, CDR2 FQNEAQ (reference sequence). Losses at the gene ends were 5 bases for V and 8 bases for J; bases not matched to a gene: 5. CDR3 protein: CASSLETGGYTF. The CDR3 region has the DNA TGTGCCAGCAGCCTCGAGACAGGGGGCTACACCTTC.

The CDR3 DNA reads TGTGCCAGCAGCTTAGAAGCGGTATCCTACAATGAGCAGTTCTTC. Its protein is CASSLEAVSYNEQFF. The chain joins TRBV7-6 to TRBJ2-1; a possible D gene is TRBD2 (5 bases). The germline V gene encodes CDR1 SGHVS and CDR2 FNYEAQ. V lost 1 base, J lost 1 base, and 8 bases lay in between. The CDR3 runs to 15 residues.